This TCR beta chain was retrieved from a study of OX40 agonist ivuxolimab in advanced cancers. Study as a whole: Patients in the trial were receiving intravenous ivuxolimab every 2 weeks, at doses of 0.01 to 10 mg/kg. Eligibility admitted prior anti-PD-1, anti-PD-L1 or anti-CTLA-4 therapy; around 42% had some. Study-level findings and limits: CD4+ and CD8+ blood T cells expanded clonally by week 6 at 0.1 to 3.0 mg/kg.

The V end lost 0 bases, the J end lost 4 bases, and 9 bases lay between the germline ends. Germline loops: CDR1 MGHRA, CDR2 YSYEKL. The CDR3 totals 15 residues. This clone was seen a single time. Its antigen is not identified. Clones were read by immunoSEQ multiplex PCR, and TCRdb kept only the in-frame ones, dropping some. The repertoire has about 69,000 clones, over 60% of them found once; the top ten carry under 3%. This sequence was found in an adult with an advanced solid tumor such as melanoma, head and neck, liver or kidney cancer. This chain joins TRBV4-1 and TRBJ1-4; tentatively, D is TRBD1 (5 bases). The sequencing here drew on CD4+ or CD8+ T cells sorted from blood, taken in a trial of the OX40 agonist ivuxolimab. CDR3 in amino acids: CASSQDGAGNEKLFF. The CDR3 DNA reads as TGCGCCAGCAGCCAAGATGGGGCGGGTAATGAAAAACTGTTTTTT.